What follows are 25 T cell receptor beta chains derived from one specimen sequenced in a study of cytomegalovirus exposure and HLA in healthy donors. PCR involved 60 Vbeta and 13 Jbeta primers. Libraries were prepared by immunoSEQ multiplex PCR; TCRdb keeps only in-frame clonotypes and omits some of them. The sample holds approximately 150,000 clones, around four fifths seen once. Sequenced: PBMCs. The receptors were gathered from a girl aged 5-17 years in good health and CMV-seropositive.

The CDR3 loop reads CASSAGGGSQETQYF. CDR3 in DNA: TGTGCCAGCAGTGCTGGCGGGGGGAGCCAAGAGACCCAGTACTTC. V is TRBV2 and J is TRBJ2-5; 8 nucleotides align to TRBD2. From germline, CDR1 is SNHLY and CDR2 FYNNEI. This CDR3 comprises 15 residues. V shed 4 bases and J 1 base; nucleotides not matched to a gene: 5.

Remarks on this clone: Since no conserved phenylalanine or tryptophan closes the CDR3, a read error is the likely cause. The V call is TRBV19, the J call TRBJ2-7; possibly TRBD1 for D (6 bases). CDR1 and CDR2 from the germline V gene are LNHDA and SQIVND (reference sequence). Trimming took 10 bases from V and 0 from J, leaving 16 bases between them. CDR3 length: 14 amino acids. The CDR3 DNA sequence: TGTGCCACTTCACCTCAGGGGAACTCCTACGAGCAGTACCTC. Translated: CATSPQGNSYEQYL.

The chain recombines TRBV5-6 with TRBJ1-5; TRBD1 matches at 9 bases. Germline trimming cut 3 bases from V and 4 bases from J; bases unmatched to any gene: 8. Germline lookup yields CDR1 SGHDT and CDR2 YYEEEE. This CDR3 has 16 residues. This CDR3 reads CASSSNTGTGNQPQHF. In DNA, the CDR3 is TGTGCCAGCAGCTCAAACACCGGGACAGGGAATCAGCCCCAGCATTTT.

This clone was recorded once. This chain links TRBV19 with TRBJ2-6; tentative D call: TRBD1 (6 bases). The CDR3 is 13 residues long. V was pared by 10 bases and J by 8 bases, with 15 bases between. CDR1 LNHDA and CDR2 SQIVND come from the germline V gene (reference sequence). CDR3 residues: CATELGTTNVLTF. DNA for the CDR3: TGTGCCACCGAACTAGGGACAACCAACGTCCTGACTTTC.

The chain has TRBV9 and TRBJ1-4, with 7 bases fitting TRBD1. V lost 0 bases, J lost 8 bases, and 4 bases stayed unmatched. The CDR3 covers 14 residues. Germline CDR1 SGDLS, CDR2 YYNGEE. The CDR3 nucleotides are TGTGCCAGCAGCGTAGCACAGGGGCACGAAAAACTGTTTTTT. It codes for CASSVAQGHEKLFF.

In regard to this clone: The junction shows a germline mismatch at one end, possibly a read error. This chain links TRBV18 with TRBJ1-1, with 8 bases matching TRBD1. The V gene's germline CDR1 is KGHSH and CDR2 LQKENI. The CDR3 length is 16 residues. CDR3 residues: CASSPKDREGNTEALF. In DNA form, the CDR3 reads TGTGCCAGCTCACCGAAGGACAGGGAGGGGAACACTGAAGCTCTCTTT.

The gene calls are TRBV18 and TRBJ2-3, with TRBD1 identical over 8 bases. Germline-derived CDR1 and CDR2 are KGHSH and LQKENI. The CDR3 has 15 amino acids. V dropped 4 bases and J dropped 3; count of bases not matched to a gene: 6. CDR3 sequence reads: CASSLGDRRTDTQYF. In DNA form, the CDR3 reads TGTGCCAGCTCACTTGGGGACAGGAGGACAGATACGCAGTATTTT.

As regards this clone: Other DNA sequences of this sample code for an identical CDR3. The chain employs TRBV6-5 and TRBJ1-1; 7 positions match TRBD1. Germline assignment: CDR1 MNHEY and CDR2 SVGAGI. J lost 7 bases, V lost 2 bases, and 4 bases had no gene match. The CDR3 loop spans 13 amino acids. As DNA, the CDR3 is TGTGCCAGCAGTTACAGAGGGGGCGGTGAAGCTTTCTTT. Residues: CASSYRGGGEAFF.

This rearrangement joins TRBV6-1 to TRBJ2-3; the D is unclear. With 8 bases removed from V and 2 bases from J, the gap between germline ends came to 11 bases. Germline V gene data show CDR1 as MNHNS and CDR2 as SASEGT. This CDR3 has 13 residues. The CDR3 nucleotides are TGTGCCAGCGCCCGGGTCTACACAGATACGCAGTATTTT. It specifies CASARVYTDTQYF.

The CDR3 coding sequence is TGTGCCAGCAGATCGGGACTAGCCACAGATACGCAGTATTTT. It translates to CASRSGLATDTQYF. V gene TRBV5-6 combines with J gene TRBJ2-3, with 9 bases identical to TRBD2. After removal of 5 bases from V and 2 bases from J, the junction contained 3 bases not matched to a gene. Germline V gives CDR1 SGHDT, CDR2 YYEEEE. This CDR3 spans 14 amino acids.

The CDR3 loop is CAWSLVMRSYEQYF. The DNA of the CDR3 is TGTGCCTGGAGTCTAGTTATGCGTTCCTACGAGCAGTACTTC. This chain uses TRBV30 with TRBJ2-7; no reliable D call. The germline V gene encodes CDR1 GTSNPN and CDR2 SVGIG (reference sequence). CDR3 length equals 14 residues. The ends were cut back, 2 bases at V and 1 base at J, with 12 bases in the middle.

CDR3 nucleotide sequence: TGTGCCAGCAGCGCGACAGGGTACGAGCAGTACTTC. Its translation is CASSATGYEQYF. The V call is TRBV5-6, the J call TRBJ2-5, with TRBD1 identical over 7 bases. The J call may be in error: the DNA end matches TRBJ2-7 better. CDR1 SGHDT and CDR2 YYEEEE come from the germline V gene. The CDR3 is made up of 12 amino acids.

The chain employs TRBV6-6 and TRBJ2-7, with D perhaps TRBD2 (5 bases). The J call may not be correct, given that the DNA end is closer to TRBJ2-5. The CDR3 runs to 14 residues. The germline V gene encodes CDR1 MNHNY and CDR2 SVGAGI (reference sequence). The CDR3 region has the DNA TGTGCCAGCAGTTACGGTGGCCCGGGGGAGACCCAGTACTTC. This gives the protein CASSYGGPGETQYF.

About this clone: Other nucleotide sequences in the sample specify the same CDR3. V usage is TRBV9 and J usage is TRBJ2-3; 14 nucleotides align to TRBD2. V was clipped by 2 bases and J by 6 bases; unmatched bases: 2. CDR1 is SGDLS and CDR2 is YYNGEE in the germline V gene. This CDR3 is 15 amino acids long. In DNA form, the CDR3 reads TGTGCCAGCAGCGTGACTAGCGGGGGGGCGGATACGCAGTATTTT. Protein: CASSVTSGGADTQYF.

This chain connects TRBV9 to TRBJ2-1; unclear D gene. The V end was cut by 2 bases, the J end by 6 bases, with 3 bases between. CDR3 length: 11 amino acids. The germline gives CDR1 SGDLS, CDR2 YYNGEE. CDR3 loop: CASSVLNEQFF. For the CDR3, the DNA is TGTGCCAGCAGCGTTCTCAATGAGCAGTTCTTC.

The rearrangement joins TRBV6-1 to TRBJ1-2, with TRBD1 matching 9 bases. V lost 4 bases, J lost 2 bases, and 2 bases stayed unmatched. Germline CDR1 reads MNHNS; CDR2 reads SASEGT. The CDR3 loop spans 14 amino acids. CDR3 sequence reads: CASSVGTGNYGYTF. CDR3 DNA sequence: TGTGCCAGCAGTGTGGGGACAGGGAACTATGGCTACACCTTC.

This clone was detected once. The genes are TRBV13 and TRBJ1-1; TRBD1 agrees at 7 bases. The CDR3 extends over 17 amino acids. Germline values: CDR1 PRHDT, CDR2 FYEKMQ (reference sequence). Trimming cost V 6 bases and J 4 bases; bases outside gene matches: 17. CDR3 sequence: CASRHIRGDSGVTEAFF. DNA for the CDR3: TGTGCCAGCAGACATATTAGGGGGGACAGCGGCGTCACTGAAGCTTTCTTT.

CDR3 sequence (DNA): TGTGCCTGGAGTGGATGGGGACTTATAGCCAAAAACATTCAGTACTTC. It translates to CAWSGWGLIAKNIQYF. The rearrangement joins TRBV30 to TRBJ2-4, with TRBD2 as a possible D gene (6 bases). Germline lookup yields CDR1 GTSNPN and CDR2 SVGIG (reference sequence). CDR3 length equals 16 residues. The germline V and J ends were trimmed by 1 base and 0 bases, with 13 bases remaining between them.

Only one count was recorded for this clone. V usage is TRBV2 and J usage is TRBJ2-4; 9 positions agree with TRBD2. Per the germline V gene, CDR1 is SNHLY and CDR2 is FYNNEI. This CDR3 region has 16 residues. With 6 bases clipped from V and 3 bases from J, the junction kept 9 bases outside the gene matches. The CDR3 bases are TGTGCCAGCAGGGGATTAGCGGGGGCTGGCAAAAACATTCAGTACTTC. This gives the protein CASRGLAGAGKNIQYF.

The table lists this clone with a count of one. J is TRBJ1-2 and V is TRBV27; D might be TRBD1 (5 bases). V was trimmed by 0 bases and J by 8 bases, leaving 13 bases between them. The CDR3 is 14 amino acids. Germline V CDR1 and CDR2: MNHEY, SMNVEV (reference sequence). The CDR3 DNA reads TGTGCCAGCAGTTTATCGATCAGGGAATCAGGCTACACCTTC. As protein: CASSLSIRESGYTF.

The sample holds a few counts of this clone. The V and J genes are TRBV6-5 and TRBJ1-2, with 7 bases matching TRBD1. The V segment lost 2 bases and the J segment 7 bases; nucleotides outside the gene matches: 4. The CDR3 spans 13 residues. CDR1 and CDR2 (germline): MNHEY, SVGAGI. Here the CDR3 reads CASSYEGGSGYTF. The CDR3 bases are TGTGCCAGCAGTTACGAAGGGGGCAGTGGCTACACCTTC.

The rearrangement joins TRBV5-1 to TRBJ1-1; a weak D match, TRBD1 (6 bases). From germline, CDR1 is SGHRS and CDR2 YFSETQ. The germline V and J ends were trimmed by 3 bases and 2 bases, with 17 bases remaining between them. CDR3 length: 16 amino acids. CDR3 nucleotide sequence: TGCGCCAGCAGCTGGGCCCCCACAGGGCTCAACACTGAAGCTTTCTTT. It codes for CASSWAPTGLNTEAFF.

This clone has only a few counts. The sample has other DNA sequences that encode this CDR3 too. CDR3 region: CASSVGQDTEAFF. Here the CDR3 DNA reads TGTGCCAGCAGCGTAGGACAGGACACTGAAGCTTTCTTT. The chain recombines TRBV9 with TRBJ1-1, with a tentative D call TRBD1 (6 bases). The CDR3 sequence is 13 residues long. V dropped 0 bases and J dropped 3 bases, with 6 bases sitting between them. Germline loops: CDR1 SGDLS, CDR2 YYNGEE. Combining the CDR3 with reference TRBV9 and TRBJ1-1 gives the whole variable domain DSGVTQTPKHLITATGQRVTLRCSPRSGDLSVYWYQQSLDQGLQFLIQYYNGEERAKGNILERFSAQQFPDLHSELNLSSLELGDSALYFCASSVGQDTEAFFGQGTRLTVV.

The table lists this clone with a count of one. The chain has TRBV5-6 and TRBJ2-2; maybe TRBD1 (8 bases). Germline CDR1 is SGHDT and CDR2 is YYEEEE. This CDR3 region has 19 residues. With 0 bases removed from V and 2 bases from J, the gap between germline ends came to 20 bases. The CDR3 nucleotides read TGTGCCAGCAGCTTGGAGGCTACAGGGGGGGTCCTCAACACCGGGGAGCTGTTTTTT. Amino acid sequence: CASSLEATGGVLNTGELFF.

This clone was observed once. The V gene is TRBV18, the J gene TRBJ2-7; 7 positions agree with TRBD1. Germline CDR1 reads KGHSH; CDR2 reads LQKENI. The CDR3 has 15 amino acids. V was pared by 3 bases and J by 4 bases, with 9 bases of the junction left unmatched. The DNA of the CDR3 is TGTGCCAGCTCACCGGGACAGCTGGTTTATTACGAGCAGTACTTC. Translating gives CASSPGQLVYYEQYF.